This TCR beta chain stems from a study of response to subunit inactivated influenza vaccine. The CDR3 runs to 15 residues. Germline CDR1 LGHNA, CDR2 YNFKEQ. Via MiXCR, TCRdb re-called the RT-PCR reads, giving one row per CDR3 protein. The profile shows hundreds of thousands of distinct CDR3 sequences, about 18% of them singletons. Note on this clonotype: At one end, the junction sequence differs from germline, possibly due to a read error.

Sample: PBMCs from blood, taken about 5 days after vaccination. This TCR derives from a man aged 50-60 years who received an inactivated influenza vaccine. The chain combines TRBV4-2 with TRBJ2-5, with D possibly being TRBD1 (6 bases). The CDR3 loop is CASNQENRDQETQYF. In DNA, the CDR3 is TGTGCCAGCAACCAAGAAAACAGGGACCAAGAGACCCAGTACTTC.